The 10 T cell receptor beta chains in this list originate from one sample, sequenced in a study of lymphopenia after photon versus proton radiotherapy. TCRdb's copy holds only in-frame clones and misses some; the assay was immunoSEQ multiplex PCR. Here the sample spans around 28,000 clones, around 81% being singletons. Sample: peripheral blood, taken from a patient treated with photon-based radiotherapy. The receptors stem from a man aged 45-60 years with gastric cancer.

The chain combines TRBV11-2 with TRBJ2-3; either TRBD1 or TRBD2 may fit D (6 bases each). The CDR3 sequence is 15 residues long. Germline CDR1 is SGHAT and CDR2 is FQNNGV. V dropped 0 bases and J dropped 4 bases, with 11 bases sitting between them. The CDR3 sequence: CASSLEGGMSDTQYF. Here the CDR3 DNA reads TGTGCCAGCAGCTTAGAGGGGGGCATGTCAGATACGCAGTATTTT.

The chain employs TRBV29-1 and TRBJ2-5; TRBD1 matches at 8 bases. J gave up 5 bases and V 6 bases, and 5 bases lay outside the gene matches. Per germline, CDR1 SQVTM and CDR2 ANQGSEA. The length of the CDR3 is 12 residues. CDR3 in amino acids: CSVRQGRETQYF. For the CDR3, the DNA is TGCAGCGTCCGACAGGGGAGGGAGACCCAGTACTTC.

The genes are TRBV2 and TRBJ1-4; D is possibly TRBD1 (5 bases). Germline CDR1 and CDR2: SNHLY and FYNNEI. CDR3 length: 13 residues. Trimming took 8 bases from V and 3 from J, leaving 10 bases between them. The CDR3 bases are TGTGCCAGCCTCGGGGCGTCTAATGAAAAACTGTTTTTT. Amino acid sequence: CASLGASNEKLFF.

The gene calls are TRBV2 and TRBJ1-2; 7 bases map to TRBD1. Germline V CDR1 and CDR2: SNHLY, FYNNEI. V lost 3 bases and J lost 2; bases outside the gene matches: 6. This CDR3 has 15 residues. The CDR3 region is CASSDGTTGNYGYTF. Here the CDR3 DNA reads TGTGCCAGCAGTGATGGGACGACAGGGAACTATGGCTACACCTTC.

CDR3: CASSLEPRQGAKQYV. The CDR3, as DNA: TGTGCCAGCAGCTTAGAGCCGAGACAGGGGGCCAAGCAGTACGTC. The rearrangement joins TRBV7-8 to TRBJ2-7, with 10 bases aligning to TRBD1. This CDR3 contains 15 residues. Germline CDR1 and CDR2: SGHVS and FQNEAQ. The trim removed 1 base at V and 8 bases at J, leaving 8 bases unmatched.

The chain couples TRBV6-5 to TRBJ2-6; no reliable D call. This CDR3 spans 15 amino acids. CDR1 MNHEY and CDR2 SVGAGI come from the germline V gene. Trimming left V 7 bases short and J 2 bases short, with 12 bases between. CDR3 region: CASMAPGAGANVLTF. In DNA form, the CDR3 reads TGTGCCAGCATGGCCCCAGGCGCTGGGGCCAACGTCCTGACTTTC.

The CDR3 DNA follows: TGTGCCAGCAGTTCACAGGTCGTC. Protein: CASSSQVV. V is TRBV27 and J is TRBJ2-7; weak D call: TRBD1 (5 bases). The CDR3 is 8 amino acids. Per germline, CDR1 MNHEY and CDR2 SMNVEV (reference sequence).

This clone was seen a few times. V and J are TRBV6-5 and TRBJ1-2; TRBD1 aligns across 10 bases. J lost 8 bases, V lost 7 bases, and 10 bases had no gene match. Germline lookup yields CDR1 MNHEY and CDR2 SVGAGI. This CDR3 region has 14 residues. CDR3 nucleotide sequence: TGTGCCAGCACCAGACGACAGGGGGCACGAGGCTACACCTTC. This encodes CASTRRQGARGYTF.

The chain has TRBV5-6 and TRBJ1-4; D perhaps matches TRBD1 (5 bases). This CDR3 contains 15 residues. Per germline, CDR1 SGHDT and CDR2 YYEEEE. With 1 base removed from V and 3 bases from J, the gap between germline ends came to 10 bases. The CDR3 is CASSLIGEANEKLFF. The CDR3 nucleotides are TGTGCCAGCAGCTTGATAGGGGAGGCTAATGAAAAACTGTTTTTT.

This clone was counted once. The chain joins TRBV19 to TRBJ2-1; 8 positions agree with TRBD2. The CDR3 spans 17 residues. Germline-derived CDR1 and CDR2 are LNHDA and SQIVND (reference sequence). V lost 2 bases, J lost 5 bases, and 11 bases stayed unmatched. This CDR3 reads CASSISGGPRADNEQFF. CDR3 bases: TGTGCCAGTAGTATATCGGGGGGGCCTCGTGCTGACAATGAGCAGTTCTTC.